This section outlines one T cell receptor beta chain sequence together with its context. Original analysis: Amplification from reference gene primers served as the basis for estimated nucleated cell counts. TCRdb's copy holds only in-frame clones and misses some; the assay was immunoSEQ multiplex PCR. D and trimming were read from the DNA, whereas the V and J calls and clone size are those reported in that table. The profile shows around 370,000 clones, around 90% of them singletons. Unmatched junction bases numbered 12, after V lost 2 bases and J lost 5 bases. CDR3 length: 18 residues. Germline CDR1 reads LGHDT; CDR2 reads YNNKEL (reference sequence). This entry belongs to a study of blood T cell repertoires in COVID-19. For the study at large: The samples span acute and convalescent COVID-19 from the United States, Italy and Spain. From T cells, B-cell-depleted T cells, or PBMCs came the material, which was cDNA or gDNA.

The receptor's source is a young man with active or convalescent COVID-19. This chain links TRBV3-1 (or the pseudogene TRBV3-2) with TRBJ2-2; 9 bases map to TRBD1. Sequencing used peripheral blood. The CDR3 loop is CASSQSPGTGTRTGELFF. DNA of the CDR3: TGTGCCAGCAGCCAATCCCCCGGGACAGGGACGAGGACCGGGGAGCTGTTTTTT.